Listed here are 8 T cell receptor beta chains from one sample, sequenced in a study of shared clonotypes between healthy human individuals. Sequencing was performed with immunoSEQ multiplex PCR; in TCRdb, only in-frame clones are kept and a portion is missing. Of fewer than 1.8 million clones in the sample, 98% were seen once. The sample was naive CD4+ T cells sorted from blood. The subset denotes: CD45RA+ positively selected. These receptors were taken from a man between 25 and 39 years old in good health.

The V call is TRBV9, the J call TRBJ2-2; D is unresolved. The CDR3 contains 14 residues. V lost 0 bases to trimming and J lost 5 bases, with 8 bases between them. CDR1 and CDR2 from the germline V gene are SGDLS and YYNGEE. The DNA of the CDR3 is TGTGCCAGCAGCGTAGGATTAGGGACCGGGGAGCTGTTTTTT. Its protein product is CASSVGLGTGELFF.

J is TRBJ2-4 and V is TRBV2; no reliable D call. There are 15 residues in the CDR3. Between the trimmed V and J ends, which lost 2 bases and 0 bases, there was a span of 8 bases. Germline assignment: CDR1 SNHLY and CDR2 FYNNEI. The CDR3 sequence: CASSEQEKAKNIQYF. In nucleotides, the CDR3 is TGTGCCAGCAGTGAACAGGAGAAAGCCAAAAACATTCAGTACTTC.

The chain has TRBV7-9 and TRBJ2-7, with 8 nucleotides matching TRBD1. Losses at the gene ends were 4 bases for V and 6 bases for J; bases not matched to a gene: 8. The CDR3 runs to 14 residues. Germline V gene sequence: CDR1 SEHNR, CDR2 FQNEAQ (reference sequence). CDR3 region: CASSSNRGDFEQYF. In nucleotides, the CDR3 is TGTGCCAGCAGCTCAAACAGGGGGGACTTCGAGCAGTACTTC.

V and J are TRBV12-5 and TRBJ2-1, with D perhaps matching TRBD1 or TRBD2 (6 bases each). The V gene's germline CDR1 is LGHNT and CDR2 FRNRAP. V lost 1 base and J lost 4, with 17 bases in between. This CDR3 contains 17 residues. The CDR3 here is CASGLGTGGRLYNEQFF. CDR3 sequence (DNA): TGTGCTAGTGGTTTGGGGACCGGGGGCCGCCTGTACAATGAGCAGTTCTTC.

This clone was detected a few times. This chain connects TRBV25-1 to TRBJ1-5, with D hard to call. This CDR3 contains 11 residues. Germline V gene lookup returns CDR1 MGHDK and CDR2 SYGVNS. V gave up 4 bases and J gave up 9 bases, with 7 bases separating them. CDR3 nucleotides: TGTGCCAGCAGTGGTGGAGGGCCCCAGCATTTT. It yields the protein CASSGGGPQHF.

V usage is TRBV2 and J usage is TRBJ1-4; tentative D call: TRBD1 (6 bases). The V end lost 6 bases, the J end lost 8 bases, and 22 bases lay between the germline ends. The CDR3 totals 16 residues. In germline, CDR1 is SNHLY, CDR2 FYNNEI. This CDR3 is CASSGLLDSRVEKLFF. The CDR3 coding sequence is TGTGCCAGCAGCGGTCTCCTGGACAGTCGGGTGGAAAAACTGTTTTTT.

The chain is built from TRBV6-1 and TRBJ2-7; D may be TRBD1 (6 bases). V was clipped by 10 bases and J by 1 base, with 17 bases between them. The CDR3 totals 14 residues. The germline CDR1 and CDR2 sequences are MNHNS and SASEGT. The CDR3: CATEIRGVSYEQYF. The DNA of the CDR3 is TGTGCCACCGAGATCAGGGGAGTGTCCTACGAGCAGTACTTC.

This clone showed up just once. In the same sample, other DNA sequences code for this CDR3. This chain joins TRBV30 and TRBJ1-4; maybe TRBD1 (5 bases). CDR1 and CDR2 from the germline V gene are GTSNPN and SVGIG (reference sequence). Trimming left V 3 bases short and J 3 bases short, with 8 bases between. The CDR3 is 13 amino acids. The CDR3: CAWSGGSNEKLFF. In nucleotides, the CDR3 is TGTGCCTGGAGCGGGGGGTCTAATGAAAAACTGTTTTTT.